The sequence of this T cell receptor beta chain was determined in a study of cytomegalovirus exposure and HLA in healthy donors. PCR involved 60 Vbeta and 13 Jbeta primers. Sequencing was performed with immunoSEQ multiplex PCR; in TCRdb, only in-frame clones are kept and a portion is missing. The table includes 130,000 to 150,000 clones, more than 75% detected once. V was trimmed by 2 bases and J by 5 bases, leaving 13 bases between them. Looked up from germline, CDR1 is MGHRA and CDR2 is YSYEKL. The CDR3 spans 15 residues. This receptor was obtained from a man between 18 and 29 years old in good health and CMV-seronegative. What was sequenced was PBMCs. This chain joins TRBV4-1 and TRBJ2-1, with D perhaps matching TRBD2 (6 bases). This chain's CDR3 is CASSQLSGPHNEQFF. DNA for the CDR3: TGCGCCAGCAGCCAACTCAGCGGGCCCCACAATGAGCAGTTCTTC.